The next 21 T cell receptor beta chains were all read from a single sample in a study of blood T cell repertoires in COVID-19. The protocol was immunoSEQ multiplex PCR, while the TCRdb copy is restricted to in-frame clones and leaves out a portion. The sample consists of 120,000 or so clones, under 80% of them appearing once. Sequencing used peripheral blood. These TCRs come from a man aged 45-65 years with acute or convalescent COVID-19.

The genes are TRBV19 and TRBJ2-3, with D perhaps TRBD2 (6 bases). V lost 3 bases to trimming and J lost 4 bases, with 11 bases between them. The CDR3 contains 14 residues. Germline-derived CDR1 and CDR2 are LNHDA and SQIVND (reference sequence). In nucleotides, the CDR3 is TGTGCCAGTAGTATGGACTACGGGGCAGATACGCAGTATTTT. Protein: CASSMDYGADTQYF.

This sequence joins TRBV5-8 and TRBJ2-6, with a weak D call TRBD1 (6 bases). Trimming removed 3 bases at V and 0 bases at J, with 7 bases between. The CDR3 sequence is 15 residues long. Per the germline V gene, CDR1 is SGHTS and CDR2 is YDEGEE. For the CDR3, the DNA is TGTGCCAGCAGCTCGGGACACTCTGGGGCCAACGTCCTGACTTTC. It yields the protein CASSSGHSGANVLTF.

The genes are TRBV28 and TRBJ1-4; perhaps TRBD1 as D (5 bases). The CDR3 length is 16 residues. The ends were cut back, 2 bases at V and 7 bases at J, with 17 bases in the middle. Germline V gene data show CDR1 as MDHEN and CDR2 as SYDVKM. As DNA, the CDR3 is TGTGCCAGCAGTTTAAACCCCGGGCAGGGCGGTGAAAAACTGTTTTTT. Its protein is CASSLNPGQGGEKLFF.

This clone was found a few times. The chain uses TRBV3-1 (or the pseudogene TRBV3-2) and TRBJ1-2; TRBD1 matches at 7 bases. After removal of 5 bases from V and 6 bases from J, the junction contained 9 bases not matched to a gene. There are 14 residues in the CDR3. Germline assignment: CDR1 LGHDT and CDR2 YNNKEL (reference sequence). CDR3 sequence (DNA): TGTGCCAGCAGCACAGACGGGACAGCGGATGGCTACACCTTC. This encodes CASSTDGTADGYTF.

For the CDR3, the DNA is TGTGCCAGCAGTGTTGCCCAGGCCAACACTGAAGCTTTCTTT. This sequence encodes CASSVAQANTEAFF. The chain has TRBV2 and TRBJ1-1; no clear D gene. With 4 bases removed from V and 2 bases from J, the gap between germline ends came to 11 bases. From germline, CDR1 is SNHLY and CDR2 FYNNEI. This CDR3 is 14 amino acids long. Full variable domain (rest looked up from reference TRBV2 and TRBJ1-1): EPEVTQTPSHQVTQMGQEVILRCVPISNHLYFYWYRQILGQKVEFLVSFYNNEISEKSEIFDDQFSVERPDGSNFTLKIRSTKLEDSAMYFCASSVAQANTEAFFGQGTRLTVV.

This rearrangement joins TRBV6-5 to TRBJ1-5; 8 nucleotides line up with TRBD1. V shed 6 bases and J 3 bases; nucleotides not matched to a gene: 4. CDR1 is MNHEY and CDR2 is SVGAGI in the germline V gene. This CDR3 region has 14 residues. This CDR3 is CASRDRAINQPQHF. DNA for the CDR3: TGTGCCAGCAGGGACAGGGCTATCAATCAGCCCCAGCATTTT.

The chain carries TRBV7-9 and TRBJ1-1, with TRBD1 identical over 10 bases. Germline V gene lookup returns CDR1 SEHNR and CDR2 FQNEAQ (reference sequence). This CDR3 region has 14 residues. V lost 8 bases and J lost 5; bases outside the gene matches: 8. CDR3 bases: TGTGCCAGCCGTACCGGGGACAGGGGTACTGAAGCTTTCTTT. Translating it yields CASRTGDRGTEAFF.

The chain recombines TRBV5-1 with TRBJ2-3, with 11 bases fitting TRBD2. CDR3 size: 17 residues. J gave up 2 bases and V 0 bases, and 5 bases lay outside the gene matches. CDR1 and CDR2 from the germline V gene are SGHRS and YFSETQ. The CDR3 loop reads CASSLGASGGITDTQYF. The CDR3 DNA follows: TGCGCCAGCAGCTTGGGTGCTAGCGGGGGGATCACAGATACGCAGTATTTT.

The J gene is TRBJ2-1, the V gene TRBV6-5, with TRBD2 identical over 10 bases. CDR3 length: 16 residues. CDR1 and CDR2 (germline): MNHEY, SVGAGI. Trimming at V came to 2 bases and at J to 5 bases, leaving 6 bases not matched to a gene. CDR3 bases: TGTGCCAGCAGTTACGCGACTAGCGGGTTGAACAATGAGCAGTTCTTC. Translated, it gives CASSYATSGLNNEQFF.

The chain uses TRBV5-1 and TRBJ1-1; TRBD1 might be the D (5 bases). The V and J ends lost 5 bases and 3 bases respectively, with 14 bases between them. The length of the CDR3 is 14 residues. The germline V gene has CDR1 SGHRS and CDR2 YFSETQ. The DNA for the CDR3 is TGCGCCAGCAGGATCTGGCCGGGGGACACTGAAGCTTTCTTT. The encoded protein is CASRIWPGDTEAFF. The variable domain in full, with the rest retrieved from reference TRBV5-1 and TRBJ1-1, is KAGVTQTPRYLIKTRGQQVTLSCSPISGHRSVSWYQQTPGQGLQFLFEYFSETQRNKGNFPGRFSGRQFSNSRSEMNVSTLELGDSALYLCASRIWPGDTEAFFGQGTRLTVV.

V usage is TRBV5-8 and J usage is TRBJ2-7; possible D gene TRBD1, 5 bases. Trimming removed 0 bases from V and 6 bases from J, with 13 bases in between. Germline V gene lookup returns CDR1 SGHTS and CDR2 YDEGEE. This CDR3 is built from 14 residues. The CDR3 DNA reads TGTGCCAGCAGCTTGGAACAGGCGACTCTCGAGCAGTACTTC. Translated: CASSLEQATLEQYF.

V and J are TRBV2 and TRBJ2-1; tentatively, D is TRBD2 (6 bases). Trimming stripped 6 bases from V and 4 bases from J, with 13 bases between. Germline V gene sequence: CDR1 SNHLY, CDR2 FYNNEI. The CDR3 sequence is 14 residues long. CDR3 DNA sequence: TGTGCCAGCAGAGGGAGGACCGGGTACAATGAGCAGTTCTTC. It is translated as CASRGRTGYNEQFF.

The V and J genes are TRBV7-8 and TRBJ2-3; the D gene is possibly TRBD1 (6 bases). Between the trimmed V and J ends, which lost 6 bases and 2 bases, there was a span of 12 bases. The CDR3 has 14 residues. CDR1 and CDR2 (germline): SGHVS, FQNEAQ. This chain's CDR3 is CASSSGADTDTQYF. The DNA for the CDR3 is TGTGCCAGCAGTTCAGGGGCCGACACAGATACGCAGTATTTT.

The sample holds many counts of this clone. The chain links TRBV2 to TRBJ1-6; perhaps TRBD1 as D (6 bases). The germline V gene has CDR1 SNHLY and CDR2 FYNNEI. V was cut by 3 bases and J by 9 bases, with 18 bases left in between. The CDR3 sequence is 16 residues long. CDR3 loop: CASSDPTGFDSSPLHF. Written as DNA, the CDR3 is TGTGCCAGCAGTGACCCTACAGGGTTCGATAGTTCACCCCTCCACTTT.

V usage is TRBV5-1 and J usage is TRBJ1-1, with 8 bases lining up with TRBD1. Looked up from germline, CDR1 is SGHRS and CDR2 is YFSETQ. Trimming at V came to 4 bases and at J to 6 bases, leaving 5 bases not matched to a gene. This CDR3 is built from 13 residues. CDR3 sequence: CASSADRGAEAFF. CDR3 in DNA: TGCGCCAGCAGCGCCGACAGGGGTGCTGAAGCTTTCTTT.

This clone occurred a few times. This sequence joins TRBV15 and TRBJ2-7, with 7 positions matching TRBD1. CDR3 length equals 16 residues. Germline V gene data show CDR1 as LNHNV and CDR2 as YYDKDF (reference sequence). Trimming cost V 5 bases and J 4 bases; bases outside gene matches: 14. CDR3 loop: CATSGQSPGQRYEQYF. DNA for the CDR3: TGTGCCACCAGCGGACAATCACCGGGACAGCGGTACGAGCAGTACTTC.

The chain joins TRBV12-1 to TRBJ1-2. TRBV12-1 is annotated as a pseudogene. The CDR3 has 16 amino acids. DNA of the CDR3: TGTGCCAGCAGGGGCGAAAAGGACTCTCGGGACTATGGCTACACCTTC. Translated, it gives CASRGEKDSRDYGYTF.

CDR3 residues: CASSHSWDTQYF. CDR3 sequence (DNA): TGTGCCAGTAGCCACTCGTGGGATACGCAGTATTTT. The rearrangement links TRBV19 to TRBJ2-3; D is uncertain. The CDR3 is 12 residues long. The ends were cut back, 6 bases at V and 6 bases at J, with 10 bases in the middle. In germline, CDR1 is LNHDA, CDR2 SQIVND (reference sequence).

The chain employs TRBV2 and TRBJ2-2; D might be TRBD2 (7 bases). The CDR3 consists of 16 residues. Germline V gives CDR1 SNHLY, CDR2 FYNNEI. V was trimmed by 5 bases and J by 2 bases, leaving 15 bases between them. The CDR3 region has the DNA TGTGCCAGCAGTAGAAGTGCGGGGGCCAACACCGGGGAGCTGTTTTTT. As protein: CASSRSAGANTGELFF. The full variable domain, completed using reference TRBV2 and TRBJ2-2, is EPEVTQTPSHQVTQMGQEVILRCVPISNHLYFYWYRQILGQKVEFLVSFYNNEISEKSEIFDDQFSVERPDGSNFTLKIRSTKLEDSAMYFCASSRSAGANTGELFFGEGSRLTVL.

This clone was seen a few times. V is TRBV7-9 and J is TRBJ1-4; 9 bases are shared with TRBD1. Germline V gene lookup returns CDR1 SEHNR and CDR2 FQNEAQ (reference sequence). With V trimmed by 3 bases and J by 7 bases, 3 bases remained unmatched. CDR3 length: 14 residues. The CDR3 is CASSFRTGVEKLFF. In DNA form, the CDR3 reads TGTGCCAGCAGCTTTAGGACAGGGGTTGAAAAACTGTTTTTT.

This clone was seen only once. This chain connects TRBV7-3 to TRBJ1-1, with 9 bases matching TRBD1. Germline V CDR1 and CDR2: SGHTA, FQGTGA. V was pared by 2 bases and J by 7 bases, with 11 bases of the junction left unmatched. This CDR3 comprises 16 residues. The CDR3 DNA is TGTGCCAGCAGCTTATCCGGGACAGGGACGAACGGTGAAGCTTTCTTT. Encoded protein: CASSLSGTGTNGEAFF.